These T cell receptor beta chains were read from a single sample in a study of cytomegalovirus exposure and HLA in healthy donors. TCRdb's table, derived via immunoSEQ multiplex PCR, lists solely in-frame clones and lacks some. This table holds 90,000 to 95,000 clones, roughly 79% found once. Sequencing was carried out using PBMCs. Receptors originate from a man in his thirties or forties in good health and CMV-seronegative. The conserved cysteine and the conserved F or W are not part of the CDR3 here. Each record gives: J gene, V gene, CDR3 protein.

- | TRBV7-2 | ASSPLRGQGAYYEQY
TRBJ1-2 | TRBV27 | ASSLGTGYGGYT
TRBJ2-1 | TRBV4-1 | ASSQSLSIRRGPRNEQF
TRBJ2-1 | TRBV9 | ASSARGNEQF
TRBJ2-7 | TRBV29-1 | SVTLTHYEQY
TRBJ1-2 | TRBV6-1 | ASSEWYGNYGYT
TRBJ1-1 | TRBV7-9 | ASSLGQGRTEAF
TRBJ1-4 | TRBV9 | ASSVGYSTNEKLF
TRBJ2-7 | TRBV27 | ASSRGTSGGRGYEQY
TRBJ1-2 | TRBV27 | ASSLSSTGGVSKYGYT
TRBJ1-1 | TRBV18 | ASSPPWQGKNTEAF
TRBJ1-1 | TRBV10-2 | ASSYGNTEAF
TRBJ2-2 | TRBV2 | ASSGEGRNTGELF
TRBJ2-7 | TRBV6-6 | ASSYTAGNYAQY
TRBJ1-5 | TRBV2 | ASSDRLGFGGQPQH
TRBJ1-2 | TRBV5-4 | ASSTDRGYGYT
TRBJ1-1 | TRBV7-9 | ASSPYWTDKNTEAF
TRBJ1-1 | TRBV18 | ASSPGDIRVREAF
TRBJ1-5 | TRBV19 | ASSETGGNQPQH
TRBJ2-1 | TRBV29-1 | SVEETGTYNEQF
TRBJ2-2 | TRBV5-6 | ASSPAGGAGELF
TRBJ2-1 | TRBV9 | ASSSPWRRQGGDEQF
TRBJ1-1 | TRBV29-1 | SVETQKTAKNTEAF
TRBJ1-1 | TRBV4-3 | ASSQERVVQNTEAF
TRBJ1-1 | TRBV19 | ASSTRPPGAPEAF
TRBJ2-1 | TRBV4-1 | ASSQDQAQMDNEQF
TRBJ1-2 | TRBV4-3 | ASSQGTGRYGYT
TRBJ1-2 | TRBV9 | ASSVDRDGGAGGYT
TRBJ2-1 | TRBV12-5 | ASGSSSGLAGGLRFNEQF
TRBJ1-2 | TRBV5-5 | ASSLVTGGAGYGYT
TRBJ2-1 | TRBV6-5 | ASSYSSRGSYNEQF
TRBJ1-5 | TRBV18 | ASSEDRRNQPQH
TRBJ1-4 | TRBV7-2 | ASSLAAGSNEKLF
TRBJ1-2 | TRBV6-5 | ASSYSFLSGRGYT
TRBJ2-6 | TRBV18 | ASSPKGQGASGANVLT
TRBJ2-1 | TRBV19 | ASSPTPLAGVWF
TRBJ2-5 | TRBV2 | ASSEIRPGLVKTQY